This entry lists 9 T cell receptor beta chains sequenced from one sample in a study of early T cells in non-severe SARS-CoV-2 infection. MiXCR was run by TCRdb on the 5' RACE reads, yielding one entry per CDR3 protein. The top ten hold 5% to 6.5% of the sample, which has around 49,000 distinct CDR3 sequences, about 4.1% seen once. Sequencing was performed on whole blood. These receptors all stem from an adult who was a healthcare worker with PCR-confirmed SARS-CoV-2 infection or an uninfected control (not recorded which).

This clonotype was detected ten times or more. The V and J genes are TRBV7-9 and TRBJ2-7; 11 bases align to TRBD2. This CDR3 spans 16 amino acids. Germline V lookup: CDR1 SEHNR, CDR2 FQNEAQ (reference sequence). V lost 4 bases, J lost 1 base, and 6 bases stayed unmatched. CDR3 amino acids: CASSSPRTSGSYEQYF. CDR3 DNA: TGTGCCAGCAGCTCGCCCCGGACTAGCGGGTCCTACGAGCAGTACTTC.

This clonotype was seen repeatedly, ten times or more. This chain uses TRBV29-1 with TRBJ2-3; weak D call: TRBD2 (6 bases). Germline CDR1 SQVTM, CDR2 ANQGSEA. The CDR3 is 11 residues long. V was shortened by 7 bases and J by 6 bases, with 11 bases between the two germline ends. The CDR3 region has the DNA TGCAGCGCTGGGGAGGAGGATACGCAGTATTTT. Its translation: CSAGEEDTQYF.

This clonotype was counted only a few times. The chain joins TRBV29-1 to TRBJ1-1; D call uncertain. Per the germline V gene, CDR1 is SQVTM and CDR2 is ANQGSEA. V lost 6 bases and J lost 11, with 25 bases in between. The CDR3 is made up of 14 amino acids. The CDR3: CSVTASGQNLGAFF. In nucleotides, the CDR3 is TGCAGCGTGACCGCTTCTGGGCAAAACCTCGGGGCTTTCTTT.

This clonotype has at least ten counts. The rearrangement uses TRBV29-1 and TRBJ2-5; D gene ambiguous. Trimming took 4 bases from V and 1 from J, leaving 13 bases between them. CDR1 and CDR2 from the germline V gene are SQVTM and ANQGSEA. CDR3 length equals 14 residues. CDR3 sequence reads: CSVAHQRFQETQYF. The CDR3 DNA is TGCAGCGTTGCCCACCAGAGGTTCCAAGAGACCCAGTACTTC.

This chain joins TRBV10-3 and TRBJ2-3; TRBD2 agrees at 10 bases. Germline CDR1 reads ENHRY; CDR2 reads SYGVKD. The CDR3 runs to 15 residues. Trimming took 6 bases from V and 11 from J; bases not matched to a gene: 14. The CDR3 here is CAISTGTSVPDRQYF. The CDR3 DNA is TGTGCCATCAGCACCGGGACTAGCGTACCCGATCGGCAGTATTTT.

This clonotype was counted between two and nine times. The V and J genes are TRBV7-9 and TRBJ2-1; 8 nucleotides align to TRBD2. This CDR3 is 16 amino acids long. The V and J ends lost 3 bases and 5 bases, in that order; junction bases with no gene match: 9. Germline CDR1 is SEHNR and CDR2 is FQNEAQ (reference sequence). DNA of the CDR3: TGTGCCAGCAGCTTGGTGACGGGAGGGCCGGACAATGAGCAGTTCTTC. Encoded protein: CASSLVTGGPDNEQFF.

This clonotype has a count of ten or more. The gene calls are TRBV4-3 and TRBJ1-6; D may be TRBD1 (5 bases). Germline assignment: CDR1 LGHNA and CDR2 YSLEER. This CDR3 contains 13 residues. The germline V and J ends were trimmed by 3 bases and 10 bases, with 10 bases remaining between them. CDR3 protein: CASSHKGASPLHF. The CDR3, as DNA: TGCGCCAGCAGCCATAAAGGGGCCTCACCCCTCCACTTT.

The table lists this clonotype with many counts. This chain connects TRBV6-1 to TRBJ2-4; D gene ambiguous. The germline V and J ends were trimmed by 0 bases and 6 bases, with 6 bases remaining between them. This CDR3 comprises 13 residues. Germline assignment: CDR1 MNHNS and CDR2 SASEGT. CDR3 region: CASSEALGNIQYF. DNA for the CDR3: TGTGCCAGCAGTGAAGCGTTAGGAAACATTCAGTACTTC.

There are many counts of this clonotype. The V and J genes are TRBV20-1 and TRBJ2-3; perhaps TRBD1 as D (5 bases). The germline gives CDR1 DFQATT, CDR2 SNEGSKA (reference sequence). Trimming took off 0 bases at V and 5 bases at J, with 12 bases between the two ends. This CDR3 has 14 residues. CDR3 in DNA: TGCAGTGCTAGAGATGCGAGAGGACAAGATACGCAGTATTTT. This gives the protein CSARDARGQDTQYF.